The 9 T cell receptor beta chains reported below all come from one sample, sequenced in a study of shared clonotypes between healthy human individuals. TCRdb keeps only in-frame clones here, not all; method: immunoSEQ multiplex PCR. The sample records around 750,000 clones, roughly 70% being singletons. The sequenced material came from memory CD4+ T cells sorted from blood. Subset specified: CD45RA-negative fraction. These receptors were obtained from a woman between 25 and 40 years old in good health.

A note on this clone: The sample contains more than one DNA sequence encoding this CDR3. V gene TRBV10-1 combines with J gene TRBJ2-7; 9 bases line up with TRBD2. With V trimmed by 2 bases and J by 0 bases, 2 bases remained unmatched. The germline gives CDR1 WNHNN, CDR2 SYGVQD (reference sequence). The CDR3 is 15 residues long. The CDR3, as DNA: TGCGCCAGCAGTGAGACTAGCGGGCTCTCCTACGAGCAGTACTTC. Amino acids: CASSETSGLSYEQYF.

This clone has a handful of counts. At the DNA level, this CDR3 is encoded by other sequences in the same sample as well. The V and J genes are TRBV11-2 and TRBJ1-1; 7 positions match TRBD1. The CDR3 is 14 amino acids. Germline V CDR1 and CDR2: SGHAT, FQNNGV. Trimming removed 4 bases from V and 5 bases from J; junction bases left unmatched: 7. CDR3 nucleotide sequence: TGTGCCAGCAGCTCCCAGGGGGGAGGGACTGAAGCTTTCTTT. It yields the protein CASSSQGGGTEAFF.

The chain is built from TRBV11-2 and TRBJ2-3, with 10 bases aligning to TRBD2. The germline V gene encodes CDR1 SGHAT and CDR2 FQNNGV. V was clipped by 4 bases and J by 2 bases; unmatched bases: 9. The CDR3 extends over 17 amino acids. Here the CDR3 DNA reads TGTGCCAGCAGCTCAACGGGACTAGCGATCCCCACAGATACGCAGTATTTT. This codes for CASSSTGLAIPTDTQYF.

This chain links TRBV5-1 with TRBJ1-5; a weak D match, TRBD1 (6 bases). The CDR3 is made up of 15 amino acids. The V and J ends lost 1 base and 4 bases respectively, with 12 bases between them. Per germline, CDR1 SGHRS and CDR2 YFSETQ. In nucleotides, the CDR3 is TGCGCCAGCAGCTTGCATACAGGGCAGAATCAGCCCCAGCATTTT. As protein: CASSLHTGQNQPQHF.

In its sample, this clone was seen a few times. This chain joins TRBV7-2 and TRBJ2-2, with TRBD2 matching 8 bases. The CDR3 covers 15 residues. Trimming removed 5 bases from V and 7 bases from J; junction bases left unmatched: 9. Looked up from germline, CDR1 is SGHTA and CDR2 is FQGNSA. For the CDR3, the DNA is TGTGCCAGCAGCCTCAGACAGGCGGGGGGCGGGGAGCTGTTTTTT. This codes for CASSLRQAGGGELFF.

The sample holds a few counts of this clone. In DNA, the CDR3 is TGTGCCAGCCAAGGAGGATCCACCAAAGTTGATACGCAGTATTTT. It specifies CASQGGSTKVDTQYF. The rearrangement links TRBV5-6 to TRBJ2-3; possible D gene TRBD2, 5 bases. The CDR3 has 15 residues. Trimming took off 7 bases at V and 6 bases at J, with 21 bases between the two ends. Germline V lookup: CDR1 SGHDT, CDR2 YYEEEE.

Points on this clone: Germline is not matched at one junction end, which may reflect a read error. Other DNA variants within this sample encode the same CDR3. This chain uses TRBV2 with TRBJ1-4; 9 bases map to TRBD1. The germline V gene encodes CDR1 SNHLY and CDR2 FYNNEI. The CDR3 covers 13 residues. This CDR3 is CASLQGAFEKLFF. The CDR3 coding sequence is TGTGCCAGTCTACAGGGGGCTTTTGAAAAATTGTTTTTT. The whole variable domain, filled in from reference TRBV2 and TRBJ1-4, reads EPEVTQTPSHQVTQMGQEVILRCVPISNHLYFYWYRQILGQKVEFLVSFYNNEISEKSEIFDDQFSVERPDGSNFTLKIRSTKLEDSAMYFCASLQGAFEKLFFGSGTQLSVL.

V gene TRBV5-1 combines with J gene TRBJ1-2, with unresolved D. Germline CDR1 is SGHRS and CDR2 is YFSETQ. Trimming removed 6 bases from V and 4 bases from J, with 13 bases in between. The CDR3 has 13 residues. This CDR3 reads CASTPGIGYGYTF. CDR3 sequence (DNA): TGCGCCAGCACCCCCGGGATTGGCTATGGCTACACCTTC.

The V and J genes are TRBV13 and TRBJ2-2; the D is unclear. V gave up 1 base and J gave up 1 base, with 13 bases separating them. This CDR3 spans 17 amino acids. Germline V gives CDR1 PRHDT, CDR2 FYEKMQ (reference sequence). In DNA, the CDR3 is TGTGCCAGCAGCTTAGTGTCTCGTCTAGTGAACACCGGGGAGCTGTTTTTT. Its protein product is CASSLVSRLVNTGELFF.